This TCR beta chain originates from a study of liver allograft versus peripheral blood T cells. Turning to the study itself: A comparison was made between T cell receptor repertoires in transplanted livers and those in recipients' peripheral blood.

Only a few counts were recorded for this clonotype. TCRdb re-derived calls from the reads in MiXCR, one entry per CDR3 protein. The sample shows over 5,500 distinct CDR3 sequences, 16% of them seen only once. The TCR was taken from a human patient who had a liver transplant. The graft donor may have given rise to some T cells.

The DNA for the CDR3 is TGTGCCAGCTCACCAGAATCATACGAGCAGTACTTC. It is translated as CASSPESYEQYF. The rearrangement joins TRBV18 to TRBJ2-7; D remains unclear. Per the germline V gene, CDR1 is KGHSH and CDR2 is LQKENI. The CDR3 is made up of 12 amino acids. V was pared by 2 bases and J by 4 bases, with 6 bases between. Using reference TRBV18 and TRBJ2-7 for the parts outside the CDR3, the full variable domain is NAGVMQNPRHLVRRRGQEARLRCSPMKGHSHVYWYRQLPEEGLKFMVYLQKENIIDESGMPKERFSAEFPKEGPSILRIQQVVRGDSAAYFCASSPESYEQYFGPGTRLTVT.